This T cell receptor (beta chain) derives from a study of T cells in women clearing cervical HPV infection. Study-level information: Controls' single incident HPV16 infection cleared within 12 months without precancer. Findings and caveats of the study: TRBV6-7 relative abundance averaged about 0.1% in cases and under 0.2% in controls.

On this clone itself: The antigen remains undetermined. Read sequence stops 3 residues before the CDR3 end, and the germline J gene provides the missing end.

The method was immunoSEQ multiplex PCR; TCRdb's version includes in-frame clones alone and lacks a portion of them. The ten most abundant clones cover around 5.8% of a sample with 40,000 or so clones. MY09/MY11 PCR detected cervical HPV DNA; dot-blot assigned genotypes. This CDR3 is built from 13 residues. In germline, CDR1 is SEHNR, CDR2 FQNEAQ (reference sequence). V was trimmed by 2 bases and J by 1 base, leaving 5 bases between them. Sequencing input: blood buffy coat. The chain joins TRBV7-9 to TRBJ1-1, with no clear D. This clonotype was sampled from a woman aged 18 to 75 with a cervical HPV16 infection that either progressed to CIN3+ or cleared (not recorded which). CDR3 sequence: CASSLTRNTEAFF. CDR3 DNA (partial): TGTGCCAGCAGCTTAACTCGGAACACTGAA.